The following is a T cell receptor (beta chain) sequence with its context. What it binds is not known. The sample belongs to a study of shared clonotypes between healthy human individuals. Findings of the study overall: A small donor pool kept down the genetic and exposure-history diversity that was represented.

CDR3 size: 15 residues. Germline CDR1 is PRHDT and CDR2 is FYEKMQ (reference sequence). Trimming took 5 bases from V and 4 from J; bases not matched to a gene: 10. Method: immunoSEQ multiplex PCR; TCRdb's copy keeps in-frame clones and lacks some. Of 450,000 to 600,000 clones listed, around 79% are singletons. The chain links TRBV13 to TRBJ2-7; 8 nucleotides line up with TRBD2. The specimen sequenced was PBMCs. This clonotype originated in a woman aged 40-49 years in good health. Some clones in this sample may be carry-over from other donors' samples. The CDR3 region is CASSPPGLGGYEQYF. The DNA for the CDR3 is TGTGCCAGCAGCCCGCCGGGACTAGGTGGGTACGAGCAGTACTTC.